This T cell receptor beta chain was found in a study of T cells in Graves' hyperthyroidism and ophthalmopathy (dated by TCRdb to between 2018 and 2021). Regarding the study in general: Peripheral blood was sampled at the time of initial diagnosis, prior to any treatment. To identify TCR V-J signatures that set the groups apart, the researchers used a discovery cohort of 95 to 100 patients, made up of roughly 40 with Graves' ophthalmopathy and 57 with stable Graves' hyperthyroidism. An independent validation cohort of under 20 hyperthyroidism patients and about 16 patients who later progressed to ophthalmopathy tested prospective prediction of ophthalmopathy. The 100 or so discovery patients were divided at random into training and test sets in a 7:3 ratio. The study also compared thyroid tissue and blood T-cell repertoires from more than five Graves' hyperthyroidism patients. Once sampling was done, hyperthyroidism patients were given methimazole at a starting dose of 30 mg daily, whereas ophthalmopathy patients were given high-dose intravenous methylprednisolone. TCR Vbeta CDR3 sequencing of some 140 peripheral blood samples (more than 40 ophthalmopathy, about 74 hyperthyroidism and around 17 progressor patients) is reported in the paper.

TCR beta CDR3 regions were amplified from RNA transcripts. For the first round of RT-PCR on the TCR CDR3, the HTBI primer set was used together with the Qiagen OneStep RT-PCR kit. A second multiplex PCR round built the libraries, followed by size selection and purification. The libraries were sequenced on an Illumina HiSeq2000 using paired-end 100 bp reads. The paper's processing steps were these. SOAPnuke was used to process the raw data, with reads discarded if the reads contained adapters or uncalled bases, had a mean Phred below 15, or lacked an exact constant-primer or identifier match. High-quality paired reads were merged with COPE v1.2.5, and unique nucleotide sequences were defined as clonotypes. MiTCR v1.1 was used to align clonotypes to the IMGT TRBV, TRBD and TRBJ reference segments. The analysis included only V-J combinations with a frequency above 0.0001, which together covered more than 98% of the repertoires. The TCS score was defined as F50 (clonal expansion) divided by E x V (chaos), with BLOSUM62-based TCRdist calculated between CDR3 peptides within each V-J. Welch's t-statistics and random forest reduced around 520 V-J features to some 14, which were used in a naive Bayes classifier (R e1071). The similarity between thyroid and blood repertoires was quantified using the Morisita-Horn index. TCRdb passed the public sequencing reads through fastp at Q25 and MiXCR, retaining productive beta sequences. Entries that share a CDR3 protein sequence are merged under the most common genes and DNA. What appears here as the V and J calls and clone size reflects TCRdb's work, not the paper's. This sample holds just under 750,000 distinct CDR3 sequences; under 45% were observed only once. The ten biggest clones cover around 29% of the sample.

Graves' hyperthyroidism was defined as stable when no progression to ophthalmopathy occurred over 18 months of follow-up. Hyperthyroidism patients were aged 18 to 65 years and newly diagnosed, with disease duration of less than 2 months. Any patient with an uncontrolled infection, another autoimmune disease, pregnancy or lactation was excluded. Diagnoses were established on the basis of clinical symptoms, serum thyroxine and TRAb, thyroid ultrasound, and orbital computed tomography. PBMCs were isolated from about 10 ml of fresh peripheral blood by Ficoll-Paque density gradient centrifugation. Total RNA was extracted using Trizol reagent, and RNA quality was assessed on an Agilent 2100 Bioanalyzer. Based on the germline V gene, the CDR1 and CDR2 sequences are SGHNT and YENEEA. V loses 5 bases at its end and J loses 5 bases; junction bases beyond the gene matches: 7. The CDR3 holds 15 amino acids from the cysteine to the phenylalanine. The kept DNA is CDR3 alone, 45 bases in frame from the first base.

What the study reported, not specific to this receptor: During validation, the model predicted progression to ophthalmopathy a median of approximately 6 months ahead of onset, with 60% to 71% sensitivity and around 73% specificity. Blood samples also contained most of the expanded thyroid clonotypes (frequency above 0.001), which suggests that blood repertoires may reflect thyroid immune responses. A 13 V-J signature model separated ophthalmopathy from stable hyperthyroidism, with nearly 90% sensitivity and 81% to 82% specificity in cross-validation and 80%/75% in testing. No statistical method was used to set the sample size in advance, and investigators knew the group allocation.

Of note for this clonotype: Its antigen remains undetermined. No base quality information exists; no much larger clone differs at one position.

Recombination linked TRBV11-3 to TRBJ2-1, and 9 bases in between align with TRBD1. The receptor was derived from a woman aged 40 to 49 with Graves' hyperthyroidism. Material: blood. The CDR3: CASSQGTGKDNEQFF. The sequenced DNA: TGTGCCAGCAGCCAAGGGACAGGGAAAGACAATGAGCAGTTCTTC.